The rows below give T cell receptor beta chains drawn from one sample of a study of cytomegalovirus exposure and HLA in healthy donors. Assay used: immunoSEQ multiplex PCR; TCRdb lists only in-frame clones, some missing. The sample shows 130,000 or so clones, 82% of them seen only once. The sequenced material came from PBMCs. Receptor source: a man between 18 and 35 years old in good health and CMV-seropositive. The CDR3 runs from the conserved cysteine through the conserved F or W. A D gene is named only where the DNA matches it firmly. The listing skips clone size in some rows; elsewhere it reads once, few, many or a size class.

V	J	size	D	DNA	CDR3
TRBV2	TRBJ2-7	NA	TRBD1	TGTGCCAGCAGTGAAAGGGGGACAGGGTTTTTCTACGAGCAGTACTTC	CASSERGTGFFYEQYF
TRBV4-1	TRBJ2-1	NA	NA	TGCGCCAGCAGCCGAGGCAATGAGCAGTTCTTC	CASSRGNEQFF
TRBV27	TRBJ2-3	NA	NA	TGTGCCAGCAGTCAAGTAGGGTCAGGGCGAGATACGCAGTATTTT	CASSQVGSGRDTQYF
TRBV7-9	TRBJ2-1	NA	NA	TGTGCCAGCAGCCCTAGGGCCGGGAGAGATTACAATGAGCAGTTCTTC	CASSPRAGRDYNEQFF
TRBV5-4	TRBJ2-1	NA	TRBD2	TGTGCCAGCAGCTCTACCCCAAGGAGGACTAGCGGCTACAATGAGCAGTTCTTC	CASSSTPRRTSGYNEQFF
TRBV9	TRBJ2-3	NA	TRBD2	TGTGCCAGCAGCGTAGTGACTAGCGGAGACACAGATACGCAGTATTTT	CASSVVTSGDTDTQYF
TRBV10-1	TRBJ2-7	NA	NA	TGCGCCAGCAGTGCTAGCAGGGACAACTCCTACGAGCAGTACTTC	CASSASRDNSYEQYF
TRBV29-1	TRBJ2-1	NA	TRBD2	TGCAGCGTTGGAGGAAGCGGGAGCTCCTACAATGAGCAGTTCTTC	CSVGGSGSSYNEQFF
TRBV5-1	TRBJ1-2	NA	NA	TGCGCCAGCAGCCCGGAGGGGCAGGACCCCCTCTATGGCTACACCTTC	CASSPEGQDPLYGYTF
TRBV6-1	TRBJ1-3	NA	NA	TGTGCCAGCAGTGAAGGGGCCTCTGGAAACACCATATATTTT	CASSEGASGNTIYF
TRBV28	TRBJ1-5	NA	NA	TGTGCCAGCAGTTCTCCAGGTCTGGTCGATCAGCCCCAGCATTTT	CASSSPGLVDQPQHF
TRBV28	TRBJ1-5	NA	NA	TGTGCCAGCAGCCCGGGGGGGGTGGGCAATCAGCCCCAGCATTTT	CASSPGGVGNQPQHF
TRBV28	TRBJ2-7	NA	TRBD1	TGTGCCAGCAGTTTATCTCCGACAGGGGGCGCGGACTACGAGCAGTACTTC	CASSLSPTGGADYEQYF
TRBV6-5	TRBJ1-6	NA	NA	TGTGCCAGCAGACCCACCCAACAGGGTTCACCCCTCCACTTT	CASRPTQQGSPLHF
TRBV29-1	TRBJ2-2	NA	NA	TGCAGCGCACAGGACGCCGAGGACACCGGGGAGCTGTTTTTT	CSAQDAEDTGELFF
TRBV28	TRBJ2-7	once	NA	TGTGCCAGCTCTTCCCGGACAGACTCCTACGAGCAGTACTTC	CASSSRTDSYEQYF
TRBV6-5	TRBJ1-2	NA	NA	TGTGCCAGCAGTTCCTGGGGAGTCGAGGGCTACACCTTC	CASSSWGVEGYTF
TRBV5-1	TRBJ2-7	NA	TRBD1	TGCGCCAGCAGCAGGGGACAGGTCTACGAGCAGTACTTC	CASSRGQVYEQYF
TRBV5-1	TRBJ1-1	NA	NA	TGCGCCAGCAGCATAGACAGGAACACTGAAGCTTTCTTT	CASSIDRNTEAFF
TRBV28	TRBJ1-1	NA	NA	TGTGCCAGCAGTTCGGTGGGTTATGTGGGCGCGAACACTGAAGCTTTCTTT	CASSSVGYVGANTEAFF
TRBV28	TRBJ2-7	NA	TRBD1	TGTGCCAGCAATTTCGGTGACAGGGCAGCCTACGAGCAGTACTTC	CASNFGDRAAYEQYF
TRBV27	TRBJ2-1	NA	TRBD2	TGTGCCAGCAGTTTAAGACTAGCGGGAGCTGCTGAGCAGTTCTTC	CASSLRLAGAAEQFF
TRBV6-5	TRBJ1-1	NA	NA	TGTGCCAGCAGTTACCCCGGGAGGGGGGGAGGCACTGAAGCTTTCTTT	CASSYPGRGGGTEAFF
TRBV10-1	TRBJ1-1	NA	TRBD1	TGCGCCAGCTCGACAGGGTGGAACACTGAAGCTTTCTTT	CASSTGWNTEAFF
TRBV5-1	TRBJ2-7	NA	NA	TGCGCCAGCAGCTTAGCGGACGGGTCCTACGAGCAGTACTTC	CASSLADGSYEQYF
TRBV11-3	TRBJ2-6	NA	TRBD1	TGTGCCAGCAGCGCTTCCGGGACAGGGTTAACCGGGGCCAACGTCCTGACTTTC	CASSASGTGLTGANVLTF
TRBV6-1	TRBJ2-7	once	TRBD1	TGTGCCAGCGTCACAGGGGTTCGGCAGTACTTC	CASVTGVRQYF
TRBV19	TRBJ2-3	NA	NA	TGTGCCAGTAGTGTCTTATCGGCAGGGGAGTCAGATACGCAGTATTTT	CASSVLSAGESDTQYF
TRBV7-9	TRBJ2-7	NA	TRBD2	TGTGCCAGCAGCCCGCCCTGGGGGGGAACGGACTCCTACGAGCAGTACTTC	CASSPPWGGTDSYEQYF
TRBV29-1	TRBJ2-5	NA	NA	TGCAGCGTTGATCTTACAGGGCCCTTCGGCGAGACCCAGTACTTC	CSVDLTGPFGETQYF
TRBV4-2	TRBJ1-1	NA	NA	TGTGCCAGCAGCCCCCAGGGGGCTTTCTTT	CASSPQGAFF